This T cell receptor beta chain was profiled in a study of cytomegalovirus exposure and HLA in healthy donors. Whole-study context: Among the 300 to 500 donors who were genotyped, about 86% fell in the genetic ancestry cluster that is associated with self-reported Caucasian donors. Study-wide points: Reports state that TCR beta sequences accurately predicted most subjects' HLA-A and HLA-B alleles. Later analysis placed DRB1 highest and HLA-C lowest in TCR association rates, which differed by HLA locus.

In the PCR, 60 Vbeta and 13 Jbeta primers were used. The method was immunoSEQ multiplex PCR; TCRdb's version includes in-frame clones alone and lacks a portion of them. The sample shows 130,000 or so clones, 61% of them seen only once. This clone appeared a few times. Its cognate antigen is unknown. Donors counted as nominally healthy when sampled, yet unrecorded immune exposures were likely. The sample consisted of PBMCs. This receptor was obtained from a male donor in good health and CMV-seronegative.

For the CDR3, the DNA is TGTGCCAGCAGTTTAGTGCGCTATGGCTACACCTTC. It encodes CASSLVRYGYTF. The chain recombines TRBV28 with TRBJ1-2; D not certain. The V end lost 2 bases, the J end lost 4 bases, and 5 bases lay between the germline ends. CDR3 length: 12 amino acids. Per the germline V gene, CDR1 is MDHEN and CDR2 is SYDVKM.